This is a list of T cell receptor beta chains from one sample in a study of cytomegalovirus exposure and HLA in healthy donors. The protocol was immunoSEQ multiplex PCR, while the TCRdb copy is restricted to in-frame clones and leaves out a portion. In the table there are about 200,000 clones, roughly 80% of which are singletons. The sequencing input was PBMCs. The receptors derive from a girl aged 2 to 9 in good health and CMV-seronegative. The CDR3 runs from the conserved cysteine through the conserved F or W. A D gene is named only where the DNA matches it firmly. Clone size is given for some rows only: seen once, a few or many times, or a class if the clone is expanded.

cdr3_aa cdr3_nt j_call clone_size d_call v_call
CASSALDEQYF TGTGCCAGCAGCGCCTTAGACGAGCAGTACTTC TRBJ2-7 NA NA TRBV5-7
CASSPTDRSYNEQFF TGTGCCAGCAGCCCAACAGACAGAAGCTACAATGAGCAGTTCTTC TRBJ2-1 NA NA TRBV13
CASSPGVPYEQYF TGTGCCAGCAGTCCCGGGGTACCCTACGAGCAGTACTTC TRBJ2-7 NA NA TRBV6-1
CASSLTSANSPLHF TGTGCCAGCAGTTTGACATCGGCCAATTCACCCCTCCACTTT TRBJ1-6 NA NA TRBV27
CASNLAGLGYEQFF TGTGCCAGCAACCTCGCGGGGCTTGGCTATGAGCAGTTCTTC TRBJ2-1 NA NA TRBV7-9
CASSIQGIKNIQYF TGCGCCAGCAGCATACAGGGGATCAAAAACATTCAGTACTTC TRBJ2-4 few TRBD1 TRBV5-1
CASSERGLTGVYGYTF TGTGCCAGCAGTGAACGGGGACTAACAGGTGTCTATGGCTACACCTTC TRBJ1-2 NA NA TRBV6-1
CASSLLRGEWNEQFF TGTGCCAGCAGCTTACTTCGCGGGGAGTGGAATGAGCAGTTCTTC TRBJ2-1 NA NA TRBV7-2
CASSQILAGGTLGGDTIYF TGCGCCAGCAGTCAAATCTTGGCGGGGGGAACGTTGGGGGGTGACACCATATATTTT TRBJ1-3 once NA TRBV23-1
CAWRAQDSPLHF TGTGCCTGGAGGGCCCAGGATTCACCCCTCCACTTT TRBJ1-6 NA NA TRBV30
CASSLFSGLAGGGDTQYF TGCGCCAGCAGCTTGTTTTCGGGACTAGCGGGAGGAGGAGATACGCAGTATTTT TRBJ2-3 NA TRBD2 TRBV5-1
CASSLGVTGELFF TGTGCCAGCAGCTTAGGAGTCACCGGGGAGCTGTTTTTT TRBJ2-2 few NA TRBV11-2
CASSFPAGEQYF TGTGCCAGCAGTTTTCCAGCGGGCGAGCAGTACTTC TRBJ2-7 NA NA TRBV27
CASSFDRGRNYGYTF TGTGCCAGCAGCTTCGACAGGGGGCGCAACTATGGCTACACCTTC TRBJ1-2 NA TRBD1 TRBV5-4
CASSQGNFNQPQHF TGTGCCAGCAGCCAGGGGAACTTCAATCAGCCCCAGCATTTT TRBJ1-5 NA NA TRBV6-6
CASSLGRDRVNEQFF TGCGCCAGCAGCTTGGGACGGGACAGGGTGAATGAGCAGTTCTTC TRBJ2-1 NA TRBD1 TRBV5-1
CSVQMGRTGELFF TGCAGCGTCCAGATGGGGAGGACCGGGGAGCTGTTTTTT TRBJ2-2 few NA TRBV29-1
CSSSAIDSYEQYF TGTTCCAGCAGCGCTATCGACAGTTACGAGCAGTACTTC TRBJ2-7 NA NA TRBV7-9
CASNRVGEKLFF TGTGCCAGCAACAGGGTGGGTGAAAAACTGTTTTTT TRBJ1-4 once NA TRBV25-1
CASSLHGTGYGYTF TGTGCCAGCAGTTTGCATGGGACTGGCTATGGCTACACCTTC TRBJ1-2 NA NA TRBV27
CASSAGQGSTEAFF TGTGCCAGCAGCGCAGGACAGGGCTCAACTGAAGCTTTCTTT TRBJ1-1 NA TRBD1 TRBV9
CASSLQGIGEDYEQYF TGCGCCAGCAGCCTTCAGGGAATAGGGGAGGACTACGAGCAGTACTTC TRBJ2-7 NA NA TRBV5-1
CSVEGTGTNYGYTF TGCAGCGTTGAGGGGACTGGGACCAACTATGGCTACACCTTC TRBJ1-2 NA NA TRBV29-1
CASSLGTSPASSYNEQFF TGTGCCAGCAGCTTAGGGACTAGTCCCGCCAGCTCCTACAATGAGCAGTTCTTC TRBJ2-1 NA NA TRBV13
CASSPWGQGPNTEAFF TGTGCCAGCTCACCATGGGGTCAGGGTCCGAACACTGAAGCTTTCTTT TRBJ1-1 NA NA TRBV18
CASSPSSYEQYF TGTGCCAGCAGTCCGAGCTCCTACGAGCAGTACTTC TRBJ2-7 NA NA TRBV6-5
CASSLFPGQDYGYTF TGTGCCAGCAGTTTATTCCCGGGACAGGACTATGGCTACACCTTC TRBJ1-2 NA TRBD1 TRBV28
CASNGRGTEAFF TGTGCCAGCAACGGTCGGGGCACTGAAGCTTTCTTT TRBJ1-1 few NA TRBV7-9
CASSRGDYGYTF TGTGCCAGCAGCAGGGGGGACTATGGCTACACCTTC TRBJ1-2 NA TRBD1 TRBV28
CASSDRGFQVDTQYF TGTGCCAGCAGCGACAGGGGTTTTCAGGTAGATACGCAGTATTTT TRBJ2-3 once TRBD1 TRBV2
CASSSPLLEKGYTF TGTGCCAGCAGCTCGCCCTTGCTTGAGAAGGGCTACACCTTC TRBJ1-2 once NA TRBV7-9
CASTPTGTGPPTGNTIYF TGTGCCAGCACCCCGACTGGGACAGGCCCACCAACTGGAAACACCATATATTTT TRBJ1-3 NA TRBD1 TRBV7-9
CASSFRGILGTEQFF TGTGCCAGCAGTTTCAGGGGGATTTTGGGTACTGAGCAGTTCTTC TRBJ2-1 NA TRBD1 TRBV27
CASSVNRGNYGYTF TGTGCCAGCAGTGTGAACAGGGGAAACTATGGCTACACCTTC TRBJ1-2 NA TRBD1 TRBV6-1
CSSSLERYEQYF TGTTCCAGCAGCTTAGAGCGCTACGAGCAGTACTTC TRBJ2-7 NA NA TRBV7-9
CASSETPGTEAFF TGCGCCAGCAGTGAGACCCCAGGGACTGAAGCTTTCTTT TRBJ1-1 NA NA TRBV10-2
CASSYRYTEAFF TGTGCCAGCAGCTACCGGTACACTGAAGCTTTCTTT TRBJ1-1 NA NA TRBV11-2
CASSLGQGAYNEQFF TGCGCCAGCAGCTTGGGACAGGGGGCCTACAATGAGCAGTTCTTC TRBJ2-1 once TRBD1 TRBV5-1
CASSENVDYGYTF TGTGCCAGTAGTGAGAACGTGGACTATGGCTACACCTTC TRBJ1-2 NA NA TRBV19
CASSLIPSGALTDTQYF TGTGCCAGCAGCTTAATCCCTAGCGGGGCCCTCACAGATACGCAGTATTTT TRBJ2-3 NA TRBD2 TRBV5-6
CASSLPGQGNYGYTF TGTGCCAGCAGCTTACCGGGACAGGGAAACTATGGCTACACCTTC TRBJ1-2 once TRBD1 TRBV7-9
CASSPPGQAYNEQFF TGTGCCAGTAGTCCTCCGGGACAGGCCTACAATGAGCAGTTCTTC TRBJ2-1 NA TRBD1 TRBV19
CSVTERGAGDTQYF TGCAGCGTCACCGAACGGGGGGCGGGAGATACGCAGTATTTT TRBJ2-3 few NA TRBV29-1
CASSAAGTSVTEQFF TGTGCCAGCAGCGCCGCCGGGACTAGCGTTACTGAGCAGTTCTTC TRBJ2-1 NA TRBD2 TRBV9
CSAQGDLSGQYF TGCAGTGCCCAGGGGGACCTAAGCGGGCAGTACTTC TRBJ2-7 NA TRBD1 TRBV29-1
CASSFGHRAYEQYF TGTGCCAGCAGCTTTGGACACCGGGCCTACGAGCAGTACTTC TRBJ2-7 NA NA TRBV7-8